This T cell receptor beta chain was sequenced during a study of T-cell reconstitution after alpha-beta-depleted transplantation in children. With 6 bases removed from V and 10 bases from J, the gap between germline ends came to 19 bases. The CDR3 runs 14 residues. The TCRbeta library incorporated unique molecular identifiers. TCRdb fed the PCR reads into MiXCR, producing one record per CDR3 protein. The table shows 200,000 to 300,000 distinct CDR3 sequences, with around 11% occurring only once. This clonotype was recorded at least ten times. Sequencing used PBMCs from the stem cell graft donor, obtained from the stem cell graft. The V and J genes are TRBV12-3 or TRBV12-4 and TRBJ1-5, with a tentative D call TRBD1 (6 bases). The source is a human donor who donated a stem cell graft to a child with acute lymphoblastic leukemia. The CDR3 DNA reads TGTGCCAGCAGCCCCTGGGCAGGGGAATTTCCCCAGCATTTT. Encoded protein: CASSPWAGEFPQHF.